This T cell receptor (beta chain) originates from a study of cytomegalovirus exposure and HLA in healthy donors. Study-wide points: Reportedly, HLA-A and HLA-B alleles of most subjects were accurately predicted from TCR beta. Most TCR sequences were rare, but some public TCRs occurred in many donors. Judged likely to be a sequencing artifact was a cluster of highly shared sequence variants.

In this sample, this clone turned up once. Its specificity is unknown. With 60 Vbeta and 13 Jbeta primers, the PCR was carried out. Sequenced by immunoSEQ multiplex PCR; TCRdb stores in-frame clones only, minus some. The sample holds approximately 170,000 clones, approximately 84% seen once. Input material: PBMCs. The TCR originated in a man aged 30 to 45 in good health and CMV-seropositive.

The CDR3 here is CATSRVLGRGQETQYF. Written as DNA, the CDR3 is TGTGCCACCAGCAGAGTACTAGGGAGGGGACAAGAGACCCAGTACTTC. The chain recombines TRBV15 with TRBJ2-5, with 7 bases aligning to TRBD2. J gave up 2 bases and V 1 base, and 7 bases lay outside the gene matches. The CDR3 has 16 residues. In germline, CDR1 is LNHNV, CDR2 YYDKDF (reference sequence).